A selection of T cell receptor beta chains follows, all from one sample in a study of blood T cell repertoires in COVID-19. Using immunoSEQ multiplex PCR, the repertoire was profiled, and TCRdb retains in-frame clones only, with some absent. This table holds about 100,000 clones, 75% to 90% found once. The sample was peripheral blood. These receptors were collected from an elderly man with acute or convalescent COVID-19. Each CDR3 is given with its conserved first and last residue. D genes are given only for firm matches.

j_gene | v_gene | d_gene | CDR3nt | CDR3aa
TRBJ2-1 | TRBV15 | - | TGTGCCACCAGCAGAGGAGTTCCCAATGAGCAGTTCTTC | CATSRGVPNEQFF
TRBJ1-1 | TRBV5-1 | TRBD1 | TGCGCCAGCAGCTTGACTAGGGGGCTAACTGAAGCTTTCTTT | CASSLTRGLTEAFF
TRBJ1-5 | TRBV30 | TRBD1 | TGTGCCTGGAGTCAGGGGGCGGGTCAGCCCCAGCATTTT | CAWSQGAGQPQHF
TRBJ1-5 | TRBV2 | - | TGTGCCAGCAGACCGGACACTAGCAATCAGCCCCAGCATTTT | CASRPDTSNQPQHF
TRBJ2-5 | TRBV29-1 | - | TGCAGCGTTGTACAGGCCTCGGGAGAGACCCAGTACTTC | CSVVQASGETQYF
TRBJ1-4 | TRBV5-1 | TRBD1 | TGCGCCAGCAGCTCTGGGGACAGGGATGAAAAACTGTTTTTT | CASSSGDRDEKLFF
TRBJ2-2 | TRBV5-1 | - | TGCGCCAGCAGCTTGCGAGGGGGGAACACCGGGGAGCTGTTTTTT | CASSLRGGNTGELFF
TRBJ1-1 | TRBV28 | TRBD1 | TGTGCCAGCAGTTTCCATGCAGGGGGCCACACTGAAGCTTTCTTT | CASSFHAGGHTEAFF
TRBJ1-1 | TRBV9 | - | TGTGCCAGCAGCCCTCTCGGTGGGGGGACTGAAGCTTTCTTT | CASSPLGGGTEAFF
TRBJ1-1 | TRBV14 | - | TGTGCCAGCAGCCCCTCAGGGCTGGGGACTGAAGCTTTCTTT | CASSPSGLGTEAFF
TRBJ2-7 | TRBV6-6 | TRBD2 | TGTGCCAGCAGCAACTGGGGGGGAGACTACGAGCAGTACTTC | CASSNWGGDYEQYF
TRBJ1-1 | TRBV19 | - | TGTGCCAGTACGCGGCAGTTGAACACTGAAGCTTTCTTT | CASTRQLNTEAFF
TRBJ2-5 | TRBV5-5 | - | TGTGCCAGCAGCTTGGAGGGGAAAAGGGCCACTTTCCAAGAGACCCAGTACTTC | CASSLEGKRATFQETQYF
TRBJ2-3 | TRBV11-2 | - | TGTGCCAGCAGCTTAGGAGGGGGCCTAGCGCCGAGAGGAACAGATACGCAGTATTTT | CASSLGGGLAPRGTDTQYF
TRBJ2-6 | TRBV5-5 | TRBD1 | TGTGCCAGCAGCTTTACAGGGGGCGCGTCTGGGGCCAACGTCCTGACTTTC | CASSFTGGASGANVLTF
TRBJ1-2 | TRBV2 | TRBD1 | TGTGCCAGCAGGGTTGACAGGGGATTCTCCGGTGGCTACACCTTC | CASRVDRGFSGGYTF
TRBJ2-3 | TRBV5-1 | TRBD2 | TGCGCCAGCAGCCCGGGACTAGCGGGGATAGATACGCAGTATTTT | CASSPGLAGIDTQYF
TRBJ1-1 | TRBV7-2 | - | TGTGCCAGCAGCACAAGGAGCAGGAACACTGAAGCTTTCTTT | CASSTRSRNTEAFF